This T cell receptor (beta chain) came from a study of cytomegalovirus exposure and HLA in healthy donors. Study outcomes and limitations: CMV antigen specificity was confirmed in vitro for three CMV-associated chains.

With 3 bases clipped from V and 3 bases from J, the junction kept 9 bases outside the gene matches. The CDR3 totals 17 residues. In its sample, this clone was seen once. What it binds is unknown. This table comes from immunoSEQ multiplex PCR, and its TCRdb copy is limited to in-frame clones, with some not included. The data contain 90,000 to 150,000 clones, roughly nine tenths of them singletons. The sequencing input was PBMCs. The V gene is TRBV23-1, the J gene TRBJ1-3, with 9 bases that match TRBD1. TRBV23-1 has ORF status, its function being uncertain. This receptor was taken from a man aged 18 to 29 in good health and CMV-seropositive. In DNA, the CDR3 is TGCGCCAGCAGTCACCCGGGACAGGGAATAGGTGGAAACACCATATATTTT. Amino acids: CASSHPGQGIGGNTIYF.